Here is one TCR beta chain with its context. Original data processing: Quantification of nucleated cells was approximated via reference gene primer amplification. The data were produced by immunoSEQ multiplex PCR, yet TCRdb's version contains in-frame clones alone and is incomplete. V and J calls and clone size come straight from that table; D and trimming were deduced from the DNA. This sample has about 94,000 clones; around three quarters occur once, and the top ten carry 15% to 20%. The data are from a study of blood T cell repertoires in COVID-19. Per the germline V gene, CDR1 is SSHAT and CDR2 is FNYEAQ (reference sequence). The CDR3 loop spans 13 amino acids. V was shortened by 1 base and J by 2 bases, with 5 bases between the two germline ends.

This clonotype originated in a woman older than 75 with acute or convalescent COVID-19. The genes are TRBV7-7 and TRBJ2-5; D ambiguous. The sequenced sample was peripheral blood. CDR3 bases: TGTGCCAGCAGCTTAGGGCCTCAAGAGACCCAGTACTTC. Translation: CASSLGPQETQYF. Together with reference TRBV7-7 and TRBJ2-5, the CDR3 gives the full variable domain: GAGVSQSPRYKVTKRGQDVTLRCDPISSHATLYWYQQALGQGPEFLTYFNYEAQPDKSGLPSDRFSAERPEGSISTLTIQRTEQRDSAMYRCASSLGPQETQYFGPGTRLLVL.